This paragraph covers one T cell receptor (beta chain) sequence. Its target is not known. The donors were members of the roughly 120-subject validation cohort (separate from the roughly 670-subject first cohort). Here immunoSEQ multiplex PCR was the method, and the copy in TCRdb shows in-frame clones only, minus some. The top ten hold about 2.8% of the sample, which has approximately 220,000 clones, approximately 90% seen once. The sample comes from a study of cytomegalovirus exposure and HLA in healthy donors. Study overall: A later analysis reported the approximately 120 validation repertoires used the same platform as the approximately 700 first-cohort repertoires.

Study-level findings and limits: Associated with cytomegalovirus, according to the listing, were some 180 TCR beta chains.

The CDR3 is 15 amino acids. Trimming took 0 bases from V and 3 from J; bases not matched to a gene: 3. The germline V gene has CDR1 MDHEN and CDR2 SYDVKM. The V call is TRBV28, the J call TRBJ2-3; 7 nucleotides match TRBD2. The sequence came from a man aged 18 to 30 in good health and CMV-seronegative. Sequences were obtained from PBMCs. The CDR3 reads CASSLWGGETDTQYF. In nucleotides, the CDR3 is TGTGCCAGCAGTTTATGGGGGGGGGAGACAGATACGCAGTATTTT. Drawing the rest from reference TRBV28 and TRBJ2-3, the complete variable domain is DVKVTQSSRYLVKRTGEKVFLECVQDMDHENMFWYRQDPGLGLRLIYFSYDVKMKEKGDIPEGYSVSREKKERFSLILESASTNQTSMYLCASSLWGGETDTQYFGPGTRLTVL.